Listed below are T cell receptor beta chains from one sample, sequenced in a study of spatial heterogeneity in lung cancer. In TCRdb, the 5' RACE reads were re-called with MiXCR into one record per CDR3 protein. The data show 40,000 to 55,000 distinct CDR3 sequences, roughly 13% seen once. The starting material was PBMCs, obtained at surgery. Receptors originate from a male donor with early-stage non-small cell lung cancer. Both conserved end residues are part of each CDR3. A D gene is named only where the DNA matches it firmly. A clone size is listed for some rows: how often the clone was seen (once, few, many), or a class if it is expanded.

V: TRBV7-2; J: TRBJ2-3; size: NA; length: 18; D: TRBD2; DNA: TGTGCCAGCAGCTTCCGGACCGGGACTAGCGGGAGTGCAGATACGCAGTATTTT; CDR3: CASSFRTGTSGSADTQYF
V: TRBV15; J: TRBJ2-5; size: many; length: 16; D: TRBD2; DNA: TGTGCCACCAGCAGAGATCAGGTAGCGGGAGGAGAGACCCAGTACTTC; CDR3: CATSRDQVAGGETQYF
V: TRBV6-2/TRBV6-3; J: TRBJ2-1; size: few; length: 15; D: NA; DNA: TGTGCCAGCAGTTACCCGGACCCTAGGTACAATGAGCAGTTCTTC; CDR3: CASSYPDPRYNEQFF
V: TRBV5-1; J: TRBJ1-2; size: many; length: 14; D: NA; DNA: TGCGCCAGCAACCGGAGGCGCGATCCGGATGGCTACACCTTC; CDR3: CASNRRRDPDGYTF
V: TRBV20-1; J: TRBJ2-5; size: many; length: 14; D: TRBD2; DNA: TGCAGTGCTAGTAGACTAGCGGGGGTCGAGACCCAGTACTTC; CDR3: CSASRLAGVETQYF
V: TRBV11-2; J: TRBJ2-7; size: few; length: 13; D: NA; DNA: TGTGCCAGCAGCCCCTCGTCGGGGTACGAGCAGTACTTC; CDR3: CASSPSSGYEQYF
V: TRBV5-6; J: TRBJ1-1; size: NA; length: 15; D: NA; DNA: TGTGCCAGCACCCCGGGCCGGGGGGCGGGGACTGAAGCTTTCTTT; CDR3: CASTPGRGAGTEAFF
V: TRBV12-3/TRBV12-4; J: TRBJ2-5; size: many; length: 13; D: NA; DNA: TGTGCCAGCAGTGACCTGCTAAGTGAGACCCAGTACTTC; CDR3: CASSDLLSETQYF
V: TRBV9; J: TRBJ2-7; size: many; length: 14; D: NA; DNA: TGTGCCAGCAGCGTACGGTGGGAGATCAACGAGCAGTACTTC; CDR3: CASSVRWEINEQYF
V: TRBV11-3; J: TRBJ2-3; size: many; length: 16; D: TRBD2; DNA: TGTGCCAGCAGCTTCGGAAGCGGGAGTTTCACAGATACGCAGTATTTT; CDR3: CASSFGSGSFTDTQYF
V: TRBV6-2/TRBV6-3; J: TRBJ2-1; size: NA; length: 17; D: NA; DNA: TGTGCCAGCAGTTACTCGAAAAGCGGCCGCTCCTACAATGAGCAGTTCTTC; CDR3: CASSYSKSGRSYNEQFF
V: TRBV3-1; J: TRBJ2-3; size: many; length: 16; D: TRBD1; DNA: TGTGCCAGCAGCCAACCACAGGGGGCGAGCACAGATACGCAGTATTTT; CDR3: CASSQPQGASTDTQYF
V: TRBV18; J: TRBJ1-4; size: NA; length: 12; D: NA; DNA: TGTGCCAGCTCACCCGACCGGGAAAAACTGTTTTTT; CDR3: CASSPDREKLFF
V: TRBV28; J: TRBJ1-5; size: many; length: 16; D: TRBD1; DNA: TGTGCCAGCAGTTTGTCCGGACAGGGCCCCTATCAGCCCCAGCATTTT; CDR3: CASSLSGQGPYQPQHF
V: TRBV30; J: TRBJ2-1; size: once; length: 15; D: TRBD2; DNA: TGTGCCTGGGGCCAAGCGGGACTTCGGTTCAATGAGCAGTTCTTC; CDR3: CAWGQAGLRFNEQFF
V: TRBV14; J: TRBJ2-7; size: many; length: 15; D: TRBD1; DNA: TGTGCCAGCAGCCAAGTTAGGACAGGGAACTACGAGCAGTACTTC; CDR3: CASSQVRTGNYEQYF
V: TRBV2; J: TRBJ2-5; size: many; length: 14; D: NA; DNA: TGTGCCAGCAGCGAGACAGGTCCCAAAGAGACCCAGTACTTC; CDR3: CASSETGPKETQYF
V: TRBV29-1; J: TRBJ2-7; size: few; length: 12; D: TRBD2; DNA: TGCAGCGCCGGACTAGCAAGCAACGAGCAGTACTTC; CDR3: CSAGLASNEQYF
V: TRBV9; J: TRBJ1-1; size: NA; length: 14; D: NA; DNA: TGTGCCAGCAGCGTAGATGGTCTCGGCACTGAAGCTTTCTTT; CDR3: CASSVDGLGTEAFF
V: TRBV29-1; J: TRBJ1-1; size: medium-sized; length: 13; D: TRBD1; DNA: TGCAGCGTAAGACAGGGCGGCAACACTGAAGCTTTCTTT; CDR3: CSVRQGGNTEAFF
V: TRBV19; J: TRBJ2-1; size: few; length: 12; D: NA; DNA: TGTGCCAGTAGTCGTAGTTACAATGAGCAGTTCTTC; CDR3: CASSRSYNEQFF
V: TRBV3-1; J: TRBJ1-3; size: many; length: 11; D: NA; DNA: TGTGCCAGCAGCGGAGGCGGCACCATATATTTT; CDR3: CASSGGGTIYF
V: TRBV6-2/TRBV6-3; J: TRBJ2-6; size: NA; length: 18; D: NA; DNA: TGTGCCAGCAGTTACTTGGCAGGGGAAAGCTCTGGGGCCAACGTCCTGACTTTC; CDR3: CASSYLAGESSGANVLTF